These T cell receptor beta chains were read from a single sample in a study of cytomegalovirus exposure and HLA in healthy donors. Libraries were prepared by immunoSEQ multiplex PCR; TCRdb keeps only in-frame clonotypes and omits some of them. Of more than 150,000 clones listed, roughly 77% were seen once; the top ten hold 1.5% to 2%. The sample was PBMCs. The receptors originated from a woman in her 30s in good health and CMV-seronegative. CDR3s include the opening cysteine and the closing phenylalanine or tryptophan. Each record gives: D gene, clone size, J gene, V gene, CDR3 DNA, CDR3 protein. A D gene is named only where the DNA matches it firmly. Where a row states a size, it is once, few, many or the class of an expanded clone; other rows omit it.

>.|.|TRBJ1-1|TRBV5-4
TGTGCCAGCTGGGGCGGTGGGCGGTACACTGAAGCTTTCTTT
CASWGGGRYTEAFF
>.|.|TRBJ2-2|TRBV19
TGTGCCAGTATCCCCCTCAGGACATGGGAGCTGTTTTTT
CASIPLRTWELFF
>.|.|TRBJ1-5|TRBV5-1
TGCGCCAGCAGCTTGGTTGGAGGGATAAATCAGCCCCAGCATTTT
CASSLVGGINQPQHF
>TRBD1|.|TRBJ2-3|TRBV27
TGTGCCAGCAGTCAAGGGACAGCCGGCACAGATACGCAGTATTTT
CASSQGTAGTDTQYF
>.|.|TRBJ1-1|TRBV7-8
TGTGCCAGCAGCTTCGGGGCACAGGGAGGGACTGAAGCTTTCTTT
CASSFGAQGGTEAFF
>.|.|TRBJ2-7|TRBV6-5
TGTGCCAGCAGTTACTCGGCAAGCTCCTACGAGCAGTACTTC
CASSYSASSYEQYF
>TRBD1|.|TRBJ2-7|TRBV11-2
TGTGCCAGCAGCTTTCAAACAGGGGCCCACTACGAGCAGTACTTC
CASSFQTGAHYEQYF
>TRBD1|few|TRBJ1-1|TRBV7-9
TGTGCCAGCAGCTTTTTCGTTCCGGTTGCCACAGGGGGCACTGAAGCTTTCTTT
CASSFFVPVATGGTEAFF
>.|.|TRBJ2-7|TRBV5-1
TGCGCCAGCAGCTGGACAGTCTCCTACGAGCAGTACTTC
CASSWTVSYEQYF
>.|.|TRBJ2-5|TRBV5-1
TGCGCCAGCAGCTTGGCTGCAGGTCAAGAGACCCAGTACTTC
CASSLAAGQETQYF
>TRBD1|.|TRBJ1-5|TRBV6-1
TGTGCCAGCAGTGAAGCTCCCACAGGGGTGAGCAATCAGCCCCAGCATTTT
CASSEAPTGVSNQPQHF
>.|.|TRBJ1-5|TRBV27
TGTGCCAGCAGCCCAGGGGTGAGTACCAATCAGCCCCAGCATTTT
CASSPGVSTNQPQHF
>TRBD2|.|TRBJ2-1|TRBV7-3
TGTGCCAGTAGGACTAGCGGGGGGATCGGTGAGCAGTTCTTC
CASRTSGGIGEQFF
>.|.|TRBJ1-6|TRBV7-2
TGTGCCAGCAGCTTAGGACTTGGTTCACCCCTCCACTTT
CASSLGLGSPLHF
>.|.|TRBJ1-2|TRBV7-9
TGTGCCAGCAGCTTAGGACAGTACTATGGCTACACCTTC
CASSLGQYYGYTF
>.|few|TRBJ1-4|TRBV19
TGTGCCAGTAGTATGCCAGGGGATAATGAAAAACTGTTTTTT
CASSMPGDNEKLFF
>.|.|TRBJ1-2|TRBV9
TGTGCCAGCAGCGTAGGGGAGGGAGGCTATGGCTACACCTTC
CASSVGEGGYGYTF
>.|once|TRBJ2-5|TRBV2
TGTGCCAGCAGTTTAGAGGCGGAGGAGACCCAGTACTTC
CASSLEAEETQYF
>.|.|TRBJ2-2|TRBV11-2
TGTGCCAGCAGCTTTTCCCCCCCCGGCGCGGGGAACACCGGGGAGCTGTTTTTT
CASSFSPPGAGNTGELFF
>.|.|TRBJ2-2|TRBV5-1
TGCGCCAGCAGCCTACAGGGAACCACCGGGGAGCTGTTTTTT
CASSLQGTTGELFF
>.|.|TRBJ1-4|TRBV7-6
TGTGCCAGCAGCTTAGAGGGTCAGGGAAGTGAAAAACTGTTTTTT
CASSLEGQGSEKLFF
>.|.|TRBJ2-2|TRBV4-2
TGTGCCAGCAGCCAAGATCGGTTGAGGGGGGGCCCCGGGGAGCTGTTTTTT
CASSQDRLRGGPGELFF
>.|.|TRBJ1-5|TRBV2
TGTGCCAGCCGACCTTCAGGCCGAGGCAATCAGCCCCAGCATTTT
CASRPSGRGNQPQHF
>.|few|TRBJ1-1|TRBV7-8
TGTGCCAGCAGCTTCTCTAACACTGAAGCTTTCTTT
CASSFSNTEAFF
>TRBD1|.|TRBJ1-2|TRBV6-5
TGTGCCAGCGGTACAGGGGAACAGATTGGCTACACCTTC
CASGTGEQIGYTF
>.|.|TRBJ1-5|TRBV5-1
TGCGCCAGCAGCCTCGGGGAAGCCCTAGGCCAGCCCCAGCATTTT
CASSLGEALGQPQHF
>.|.|TRBJ2-7|TRBV10-3
TGTGCCATCCGAACGGGCTCCTACGAGCAGTACTTC
CAIRTGSYEQYF
>TRBD1|.|TRBJ1-1|TRBV5-4
TGTGCCAGCAGCCCCCGGGACAGGATGAACACTGAAGCTTTCTTT
CASSPRDRMNTEAFF
>.|.|TRBJ1-2|TRBV30
TGTGCCTGGAGAACAGGGAGAGGTAACTATGGCTACACCTTC
CAWRTGRGNYGYTF
>TRBD1|few|TRBJ2-1|TRBV10-3
TGTGCCATCACAGTTGAATCCGGGACAGGGCGGGGGAATGAGCAGTTCTTC
CAITVESGTGRGNEQFF
>.|.|TRBJ1-5|TRBV7-9
TGTGCCAGCAGCTTAGCCCGACAGGACAATCAGCCCCAGCATTTT
CASSLARQDNQPQHF
>.|.|TRBJ2-2|TRBV5-1
TGCGCCAGCAGCCCCGCGGGGACCGGGGAGCTGTTTTTT
CASSPAGTGELFF
>.|.|TRBJ2-7|TRBV5-4
TGTGCCAGCAGCTTGGGGGGGCAAAATACCTACGAGCAGTACTTC
CASSLGGQNTYEQYF
>.|.|TRBJ1-2|TRBV5-1
TGCGCCAGCAGCTTGTACAGGGCCAGCGAGAATGGCTACACCTTC
CASSLYRASENGYTF
>TRBD1|.|TRBJ1-2|TRBV5-1
TGCGCCAGCAGCTTGGCGGGACAGGGCCGTCCCACCTTC
CASSLAGQGRPTF
>.|once|TRBJ2-5|TRBV4-3
TGCGCCAGCAGCCGCCGATCCGGACTCCTATTGGGGGAGACCCAGTACTTC
CASSRRSGLLLGETQYF
>TRBD2|.|TRBJ2-3|TRBV10-3
TGTGCCATCAGGAAGACTAGCGGGGGGACAGATACGCAGTATTTT
CAIRKTSGGTDTQYF
>.|.|TRBJ1-2|TRBV10-2
TGCGCCAGCAGCGGAGAAAACTATGGCTACACCTTC
CASSGENYGYTF
>.|.|TRBJ2-3|TRBV30
TGTGCCTGGACACGCGGGGCCACAGATACGCAGTATTTT
CAWTRGATDTQYF
>.|.|TRBJ2-5|TRBV18
TGTGCCAGCTCACCACCGAACAGAAGAGAGACCCAGTACTTC
CASSPPNRRETQYF
>.|.|TRBJ1-1|TRBV6-5
TGTGCCAGCTGTGGGCCGGTAAACACTGAAGCTTTCTTT
CASCGPVNTEAFF
>.|.|TRBJ2-7|TRBV7-3
TGTGCCAGCAGCGGGTCAGGGGACTACGAGCAGTACTTC
CASSGSGDYEQYF
>TRBD2|.|TRBJ2-1|TRBV18
TGTGCCAGCTCACCACTAGCGGGGGGGCACAATGAGCAGTTCTTC
CASSPLAGGHNEQFF
>.|.|TRBJ2-7|TRBV30
TGTGCCTGGAGTGTAAGGTTCGGGGGCTCCTACGAGCAGTACTTC
CAWSVRFGGSYEQYF
>TRBD2|.|TRBJ2-3|TRBV18
TGTGCCAGCTCACCAAGCGGGGGACGGGGAGATACGCAGTATTTT
CASSPSGGRGDTQYF